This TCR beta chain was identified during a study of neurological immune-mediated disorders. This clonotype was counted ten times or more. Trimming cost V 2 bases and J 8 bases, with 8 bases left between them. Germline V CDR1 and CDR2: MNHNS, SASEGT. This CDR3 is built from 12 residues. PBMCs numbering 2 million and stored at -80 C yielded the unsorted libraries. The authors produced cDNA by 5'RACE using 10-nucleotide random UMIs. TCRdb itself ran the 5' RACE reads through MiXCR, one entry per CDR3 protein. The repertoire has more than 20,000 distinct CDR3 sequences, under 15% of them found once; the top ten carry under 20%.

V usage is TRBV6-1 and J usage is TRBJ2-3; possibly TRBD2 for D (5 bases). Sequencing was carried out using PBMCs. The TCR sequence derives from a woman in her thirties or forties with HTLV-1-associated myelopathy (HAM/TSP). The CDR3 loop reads CASSESAGTQYF. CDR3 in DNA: TGTGCCAGCAGTGAAAGTGCGGGTACGCAGTATTTT.